Sequencing of this T cell receptor (beta chain) was carried out in a study of PD-1 blockade in classical Hodgkin lymphoma. Time point given: cycle 4 day 1 (C4D1), after about 6 weeks of nivolumab. Every patient had relapsed following autologous stem cell transplantation, and cohorts differed in brentuximab vedotin exposure. Clones were sequenced by immunoSEQ multiplex PCR, and TCRdb holds only the in-frame ones, with some missing. The sample has around 23,000 clones; around 89% are singletons. The source is a human donor with classical Hodgkin lymphoma. The sample consisted of peripheral blood mononuclear cells (PBMCs), taken before the fourth cycle of nivolumab.

CDR3 DNA sequence: TGTGCCAGCAGTTACGGGGGCTATGGCTACACCTTC. Protein sequence: CASSYGGYGYTF. The V call is TRBV6-5, the J call TRBJ1-2; D is possibly TRBD1 (5 bases). V shed 2 bases and J shed 4 bases, with 5 bases lying between them. CDR1 is MNHEY and CDR2 is SVGAGI in the germline V gene. The CDR3 is 12 amino acids.